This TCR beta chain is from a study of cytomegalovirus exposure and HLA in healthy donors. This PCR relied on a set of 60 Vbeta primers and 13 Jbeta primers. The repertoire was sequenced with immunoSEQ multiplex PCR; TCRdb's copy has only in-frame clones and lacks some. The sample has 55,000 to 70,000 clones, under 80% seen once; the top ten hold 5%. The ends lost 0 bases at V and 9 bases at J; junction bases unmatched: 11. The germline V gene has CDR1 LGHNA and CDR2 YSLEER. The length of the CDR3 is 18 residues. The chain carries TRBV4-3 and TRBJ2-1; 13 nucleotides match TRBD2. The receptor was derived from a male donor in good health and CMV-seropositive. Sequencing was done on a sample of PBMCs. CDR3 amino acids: CASSQEGGLAGAVGEQFF. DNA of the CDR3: TGCGCCAGCAGCCAAGAAGGCGGACTAGCGGGGGCGGTTGGTGAGCAGTTCTTC.